In this sample, the clone carrying this TCR beta chain turned up once. Germline V gives CDR1 LNHNV, CDR2 YYDKDF (reference sequence). J lost 4 bases, V lost 5 bases, and 3 bases had no gene match. CDR3 size: 13 residues. Assay used: immunoSEQ multiplex PCR; TCRdb lists only in-frame clones, some missing. Among 300,000 to 350,000 clones, around 90% were seen once, and the ten largest hold approximately 2.2%. This sample was included in a study of blood T cell repertoires in COVID-19. The sample consisted of peripheral blood. The V and J genes are TRBV15 and TRBJ2-3; 7 bases line up with TRBD1. This receptor was taken from a man between 18 and 35 years old with active or convalescent COVID-19. As DNA, the CDR3 is TGTGCCACCAGCGAGCAGGGGGCAGATACGCAGTATTTT. The encoded protein is CATSEQGADTQYF.